This record concerns one T cell receptor beta chain sequence. Its antigen remains unidentified. These data come from a study of OX40 agonist ivuxolimab in advanced cancers. TCRdb's copy holds only in-frame clones and misses some; the assay was immunoSEQ multiplex PCR. The repertoire holds approximately 80,000 clones, about 90% seen once, with under 9.5% in the top ten. Notes on the study in general: At 0.1-3.0 mg/kg, partial responders had clonal expansion among the lowest observed.

The CDR3 is 15 residues long. The germline CDR1 and CDR2 sequences are SGHAT and FQNNGV. Trimming cost V 2 bases and J 0 bases, with 9 bases left between them. People who had autoimmune disease history or systemic immunosuppression were excluded. Blood got drawn at baseline, again on cycle 4 day 1, and then on cycle 7 day 1. The genes are TRBV11-2 and TRBJ2-3; D gene uncertain. The source of this sequence is an adult with an advanced solid tumor such as melanoma, head and neck, liver or kidney cancer. This sample comprised CD4+ or CD8+ T cells sorted from blood, obtained in a trial of the OX40 agonist ivuxolimab. The CDR3 DNA follows: TGTGCCAGCAGCTTAATCGGCACTAGCACAGATACGCAGTATTTT. Protein sequence: CASSLIGTSTDTQYF.